Below, 29 T cell receptor beta chains from the same sample are listed, as sequenced in a study of regulatory T cells in long-lasting Graves disease. Construction of the TCR beta libraries employed iRepertoire HTBI primers in conjunction with Arm-PCR of CDR3 regions. In TCRdb, the multiplex PCR reads were re-called with MiXCR into one record per CDR3 protein. Of about 240,000 distinct CDR3 sequences listed, roughly 21% are singletons. Noted time point: newly diagnosed GD, antithyroid drugs for less than 3 months. There was RNA extracted from PBMCs, and the TCR library was made from it. Source: peripheral blood mononuclear cells (PBMCs), taken at new diagnosis, from a patient treated with antithyroid drugs. These receptors originate from a female donor with Graves disease.

V and J are TRBV19 and TRBJ1-2; no clear D. The CDR3 contains 13 residues. CDR1 is LNHDA, CDR2 SQIVND, per germline (reference sequence). V was cut by 5 bases and J by 7 bases, with 14 bases left in between. The CDR3 spells CASSLDGEGGYTF. The CDR3 DNA sequence: TGTGCCAGTAGTCTCGACGGTGAGGGTGGCTACACCTTC.

This chain connects TRBV7-6 to TRBJ2-1, with TRBD1 matching 10 bases. The CDR3 is 14 amino acids. Germline V lookup: CDR1 SGHVS, CDR2 FNYEAQ. The V segment lost 3 bases and the J segment 7 bases; nucleotides outside the gene matches: 3. CDR3: CASSLDRGLNEQFF. The CDR3 bases are TGTGCCAGCAGCTTGGACAGGGGGTTGAATGAGCAGTTCTTC.

This clonotype was detected ten times or more. J is TRBJ1-1 and V is TRBV18; unclear D gene. The CDR3 sequence is 14 residues long. V was shortened by 2 bases and J by 1 base, with 8 bases between the two germline ends. The germline V gene has CDR1 KGHSH and CDR2 LQKENI. CDR3 sequence reads: CASSPGMGNTEAFF. The DNA for the CDR3 is TGTGCCAGCTCACCAGGGATGGGGAACACTGAAGCTTTCTTT.

This clonotype was picked up many times. The chain recombines TRBV7-2 with TRBJ1-2; no definite D call. Germline V gene lookup returns CDR1 SGHTA and CDR2 FQGNSA. The length of the CDR3 is 13 residues. V was cut by 7 bases and J by 4 bases, with 13 bases left in between. Written as DNA, the CDR3 is TGTGCCAGCACCCTCGGTCTTCGCTATGGCTACACCTTC. Protein product: CASTLGLRYGYTF.

This clonotype came up many times. The V call is TRBV29-1, the J call TRBJ2-3, with 9 bases matching TRBD1. V was pared by 6 bases and J by 3 bases, with 10 bases of the junction left unmatched. Germline V gene sequence: CDR1 SQVTM, CDR2 ANQGSEA. The CDR3 runs 15 residues. CDR3 residues: CSVEKDRGLTDTQYF. CDR3 in DNA: TGCAGCGTGGAAAAAGACAGGGGGTTGACAGATACGCAGTATTTT.

This clonotype has at least ten counts. The chain joins TRBV20-1 to TRBJ1-5; D unclear. CDR3 length equals 15 residues. From germline, CDR1 is DFQATT and CDR2 SNEGSKA (reference sequence). Trimming removed 1 base from V and 0 bases from J, with 10 bases in between. CDR3: CSARVEVPSNQPQHF. CDR3 coding DNA: TGCAGTGCTAGAGTTGAGGTCCCTAGCAATCAGCCCCAGCATTTT.

This clonotype was found a few times. The CDR3 DNA sequence: TGTGCCAGCAGCCCCACCTCACAGGTTTACTCTGGAAACACCATATATTTT. Protein sequence: CASSPTSQVYSGNTIYF. This sequence joins TRBV3-1 and TRBJ1-3; the D gene is possibly TRBD1 (5 bases). The CDR3 loop spans 17 amino acids. The germline V gene has CDR1 LGHDT and CDR2 YNNKEL (reference sequence). V lost 4 bases and J 0 bases, leaving 16 bases between the germline ends.

The chain couples TRBV7-6 to TRBJ2-3, with 10 bases aligning to TRBD2. Trimming took 5 bases from V and 1 from J; bases not matched to a gene: 9. The CDR3 totals 17 residues. Germline CDR1 and CDR2: SGHVS and FNYEAQ. The DNA for the CDR3 is TGTGCCAGCAGCGCCCTAGCGGGGGATTTGGGCACAGATACGCAGTATTTT. Its translation: CASSALAGDLGTDTQYF.

This clonotype was counted many times. The V gene is TRBV5-8, the J gene TRBJ2-2; TRBD2 matches 13 bases. CDR1 is SGHTS, CDR2 YDEGEE, per germline. The V segment lost 4 bases and the J segment 4 bases; nucleotides outside the gene matches: 7. This CDR3 spans 17 amino acids. The CDR3 loop reads CASSPGLAGLSTGELFF. CDR3 DNA sequence: TGTGCCAGCAGCCCGGGACTAGCGGGACTTAGCACCGGGGAGCTGTTTTTT. Drawing the rest from reference TRBV5-8 and TRBJ2-2, the complete variable domain is EAGVTQSPTHLIKTRGQQATLRCSPISGHTSVYWYQQALGLGLQFLLWYDEGEERNRGNFPPRFSGRQFPNYSSELNVNALELEDSALYLCASSPGLAGLSTGELFFGEGSRLTVL.

The chain recombines TRBV18 with TRBJ2-7; 9 bases line up with TRBD2. Germline-derived CDR1 and CDR2 are KGHSH and LQKENI. This CDR3 has 17 amino acids. V shed 3 bases, J shed 0 bases, and the junction held 9 bases outside the gene matches. CDR3 residues: CASSPRLAGATSYEQYF. CDR3 nucleotides: TGTGCCAGCTCACCGAGGTTAGCGGGGGCAACCTCCTACGAGCAGTACTTC.

At least ten counts were recorded for this clonotype. The chain is built from TRBV12-3 or TRBV12-4 and TRBJ2-5; 12 bases fit TRBD2. The J segment lost 4 bases and the V segment lost 11 bases, leaving 8 bases of the junction unmatched. This CDR3 comprises 14 residues. CDR3 sequence (DNA): TGTGCCGGTCTAGCGGGAGGGCTAGGAGAGACCCAGTACTTC. This sequence encodes CAGLAGGLGETQYF.

The chain employs TRBV6-6 and TRBJ2-7, with D possibly matching TRBD1 (5 bases). The CDR3 loop spans 16 amino acids. Germline CDR1 and CDR2: MNHNY and SVGAGI (reference sequence). The V and J ends lost 0 bases and 1 base respectively, with 13 bases between them. CDR3 protein: CASSYSMAQGSYEQYF. In DNA, the CDR3 is TGTGCCAGCAGTTACTCGATGGCTCAGGGATCCTACGAGCAGTACTTC.

This clonotype was detected many times. V usage is TRBV20-1 and J usage is TRBJ2-7; 12 bases agree with TRBD2. Germline V CDR1 and CDR2: DFQATT, SNEGSKA (reference sequence). V dropped 6 bases and J dropped 6; count of bases not matched to a gene: 15. The CDR3 consists of 16 residues. CDR3 DNA: TGCAGTGCCAGAACTCCCCGACTAGCGGGAGACCCCGAGCAGTACTTC. Translated, it gives CSARTPRLAGDPEQYF.

This clonotype was observed many times. The chain recombines TRBV6-1 with TRBJ2-4; D is unclear. The germline V gene has CDR1 MNHNS and CDR2 SASEGT. Deletions cut 6 bases from V and 1 base from J, with 10 bases between. The CDR3 runs to 14 residues. Here the CDR3 DNA reads TGTGCCAGCAGAAGCCCTGGGGCCAAAAACATTCAGTACTTC. Protein: CASRSPGAKNIQYF.

There are many counts of this clonotype. The chain links TRBV6-1 to TRBJ1-2; unclear D gene. The germline V gene encodes CDR1 MNHNS and CDR2 SASEGT. CDR3 size: 11 residues. The ends were cut back, 3 bases at V and 9 bases at J, with 8 bases in the middle. CDR3 sequence: CASSEGRSYTF. The CDR3 DNA reads TGTGCCAGCAGTGAGGGGAGGAGCTACACCTTC.

The rearrangement uses TRBV2 and TRBJ1-1; TRBD1 aligns across 9 bases. CDR3 size: 15 residues. Trimming at V came to 6 bases and at J to 3 bases, leaving 8 bases not matched to a gene. Per germline, CDR1 SNHLY and CDR2 FYNNEI. CDR3: CASRSTGTGYTEAFF. Written as DNA, the CDR3 is TGTGCCAGCAGGTCTACCGGGACAGGGTACACTGAAGCTTTCTTT.

The chain links TRBV19 to TRBJ1-1; D remains unclear. The germline V gene encodes CDR1 LNHDA and CDR2 SQIVND (reference sequence). This CDR3 is built from 13 residues. Trimming took off 3 bases at V and 4 bases at J, with 9 bases between the two ends. CDR3 residues: CASSIPGSTEAFF. The DNA of the CDR3 is TGTGCCAGTAGTATTCCGGGGTCCACTGAAGCTTTCTTT. The variable domain in full, with the rest retrieved from reference TRBV19 and TRBJ1-1, is DGGITQSPKYLFRKEGQNVTLSCEQNLNHDAMYWYRQDPGQGLRLIYYSQIVNDFQKGDIAEGYSVSREKKESFPLTVTSAQKNPTAFYLCASSIPGSTEAFFGQGTRLTVV.

Ten or more counts support this clonotype. This chain links TRBV28 with TRBJ2-7; D perhaps matches TRBD1 (5 bases). Germline assignment: CDR1 MDHEN and CDR2 SYDVKM. This CDR3 spans 16 amino acids. V was trimmed by 3 bases and J by 0 bases, leaving 15 bases between them. The CDR3 loop is CASSFTLAGLSYEQYF. In nucleotides, the CDR3 is TGTGCCAGCAGTTTCACCCTGGCAGGGCTCTCCTACGAGCAGTACTTC.

This clonotype was recorded at least ten times. V is TRBV15 and J is TRBJ2-6; D is perhaps TRBD1 (5 bases). V was clipped by 6 bases and J by 2 bases, with 11 bases between them. The CDR3 is 15 residues long. Germline CDR1 reads LNHNV; CDR2 reads YYDKDF (reference sequence). The CDR3 here is CATRGETAGANVLTF. The DNA for the CDR3 is TGTGCCACCAGGGGCGAGACAGCTGGGGCCAACGTCCTGACTTTC. Looking up the rest from reference TRBV15 and TRBJ2-6 gives the full variable domain: DAMVIQNPRYQVTQFGKPVTLSCSQTLNHNVMYWYQQKSSQAPKLLFHYYDKDFNNEADTPDNFQSRRPNTSFCFLDIRSPGLGDTAMYLCATRGETAGANVLTFGAGSRLTVL.

There are many counts of this clonotype. The chain recombines TRBV7-3 with TRBJ2-1; TRBD2 agrees at 10 bases. The CDR3 runs 15 residues. J gave up 3 bases and V 6 bases, and 5 bases lay outside the gene matches. Germline V gene lookup returns CDR1 SGHTA and CDR2 FQGTGA. CDR3 sequence (DNA): TGTGCCAGCAGGTTAGCGGGAGGTCACTACAATGAGCAGTTCTTC. Its protein product is CASRLAGGHYNEQFF.

This clonotype has a count of ten or more. The V call is TRBV7-7, the J call TRBJ2-1, with D possibly TRBD2 on 6 matching bases. V dropped 1 base and J dropped 7 bases, with 14 bases sitting between them. CDR3 length: 15 amino acids. The germline V gene has CDR1 SSHAT and CDR2 FNYEAQ (reference sequence). The CDR3 protein is CASSLETRGRNEQFF. In nucleotides, the CDR3 is TGTGCCAGCAGCTTAGAAACCCGGGGGAGGAATGAGCAGTTCTTC. Full variable domain (missing parts from reference TRBV7-7 and TRBJ2-1): GAGVSQSPRYKVTKRGQDVTLRCDPISSHATLYWYQQALGQGPEFLTYFNYEAQPDKSGLPSDRFSAERPEGSISTLTIQRTEQRDSAMYRCASSLETRGRNEQFFGPGTRLTVL.

This clonotype appeared a few times. The CDR3 nucleotides read TGTGCCAGCAGCCCGGACAGTTATTATGGCTACACCTTC. Amino acid sequence: CASSPDSYYGYTF. The V and J genes are TRBV7-2 and TRBJ1-2; possibly TRBD1 for D (6 bases). The CDR3 sequence is 13 residues long. With 5 bases removed from V and 5 bases from J, the gap between germline ends came to 12 bases. CDR1 is SGHTA, CDR2 FQGNSA, per germline.

This clonotype was picked up many times. The gene calls are TRBV10-3 and TRBJ2-5; D remains unclear. Trimming removed 6 bases at V and 1 base at J, with 9 bases between. Germline-derived CDR1 and CDR2 are ENHRY and SYGVKD. This CDR3 is 13 amino acids long. The CDR3 spells CAIRRQAQETQYF. DNA of the CDR3: TGTGCCATCAGAAGGCAGGCCCAAGAGACCCAGTACTTC.

In its sample, this clonotype was seen many times. The chain joins TRBV18 to TRBJ2-5, with D tentatively TRBD1 or TRBD2 (5 bases each). This CDR3 region has 13 residues. The V end was cut by 3 bases, the J end by 2 bases, with 7 bases between. Looked up from germline, CDR1 is KGHSH and CDR2 is LQKENI. The CDR3 nucleotides are TGTGCCAGCTCACCGGGACCACAAGAGACCCAGTACTTC. This sequence encodes CASSPGPQETQYF. Using reference TRBV18 and TRBJ2-5 for the parts outside the CDR3, the full variable domain is NAGVMQNPRHLVRRRGQEARLRCSPMKGHSHVYWYRQLPEEGLKFMVYLQKENIIDESGMPKERFSAEFPKEGPSILRIQQVVRGDSAAYFCASSPGPQETQYFGPGTRLLVL.

This clonotype was seen many times. This sequence joins TRBV15 and TRBJ2-3; D is uncertain. The CDR3 extends over 14 amino acids. Germline V CDR1 and CDR2: LNHNV, YYDKDF (reference sequence). Trimming took off 2 bases at V and 4 bases at J, with 10 bases between the two ends. The DNA of the CDR3 is TGTGCCACCAGCAGACAGAATACGCCAGATACGCAGTATTTT. Its protein product is CATSRQNTPDTQYF.

This clonotype appeared many times. The rearrangement uses TRBV7-9 and TRBJ2-1; the match to TRBD2 covers 8 bases. The CDR3 totals 15 residues. Germline loops: CDR1 SEHNR, CDR2 FQNEAQ (reference sequence). Unmatched junction bases numbered 6, after V lost 6 bases and J lost 2 bases. The CDR3 bases are TGTGCCAGCAGACGTACTAGCGGCACCTACAATGAGCAGTTCTTC. This gives the protein CASRRTSGTYNEQFF.

On this clonotype itself: A far larger clone differs by one base, so this is likely a read error. CDR3 loop: CASSLVGLAGDLKAQYF. The CDR3 DNA sequence: TGTGCCAGCAGCTTAGTGGGGTTAGCGGGGGATCTGAAGGCCCAGTACTTC. The chain joins TRBV12-3 or TRBV12-4 to TRBJ2-5; 9 nucleotides agree with TRBD2. The CDR3 sequence is 17 residues long.

This clonotype was recorded many times. The J gene is TRBJ2-6, the V gene TRBV6-1; TRBD2 is a possible D gene (5 bases). Germline CDR1 and CDR2: MNHNS and SASEGT. This CDR3 has 15 amino acids. Trimming removed 7 bases at V and 0 bases at J, with 10 bases between. Here the CDR3 reads CASIGGNSGANVLTF. The CDR3 nucleotides are TGTGCCAGCATTGGAGGAAACTCTGGGGCCAACGTCCTGACTTTC.

This clonotype showed up just once. A much larger clone lies one base from this, so it may be a read error. This chain uses TRBV18 with TRBJ2-3; D is unresolved. V lost 2 bases to trimming and J lost 4 bases, with 4 bases between them. Germline V gene data show CDR1 as KGHSH and CDR2 as LQKENI. This CDR3 contains 12 residues. CDR3 protein: CASSPNPDTQYF. The DNA of the CDR3 is TGTGCCAGCTCACCAAACCCAGATACGCAGTATTTT.